This is a list of T cell receptor beta chains from one sample in a study of PD-L1 blockade in urothelial cancer. Generated by immunoSEQ multiplex PCR, the TCRdb table keeps only in-frame clones and is missing some. The sample lists about 130,000 clones, about 81% seen once, with 3% to 4% in the top ten. The sequencing here drew on PBMCs, taken around atezolizumab (anti-PD-L1) treatment. The receptors shown here come from a man in his fifties with urothelial cancer. Each CDR3 is given with its conserved first and last residue. A D gene is named only where the DNA matches it firmly. Clone size is stated in some rows and not others, as once, few, many or a class when expanded.

J: TRBJ2-4
size: once
V: TRBV10-3
D: .
CDR3: CAIGLGTNPGIQYF
DNA: TGTGCCATCGGGCTCGGGACAAACCCGGGCATTCAGTACTTC

J: TRBJ2-7
size: .
V: TRBV2
D: .
CDR3: CASSEGATSYEQYF
DNA: TGTGCCAGCAGTGAAGGAGCGACCTCCTACGAGCAGTACTTC

J: TRBJ1-4
size: .
V: TRBV6-1
D: .
CDR3: CASSELTGRSEKLFF
DNA: TGTGCCAGCAGTGAATTAACAGGGCGGAGTGAAAAACTGTTTTTT

J: TRBJ1-6
size: .
V: TRBV7-8
D: TRBD1
CDR3: CASSFLGGANSPLHF
DNA: TGTGCCAGCAGCTTCTTAGGGGGCGCGAATTCACCCCTCCACTTT

J: TRBJ2-5
size: .
V: TRBV5-1
D: .
CDR3: CASSSGLWETQYF
DNA: TGCGCCAGCAGCTCAGGACTATGGGAGACCCAGTACTTC

J: TRBJ1-3
size: .
V: TRBV19
D: .
CDR3: CATPPSLINTIYF
DNA: TGTGCCACCCCCCCTTCTTTAATCAACACCATATATTTT

J: TRBJ1-4
size: once
V: TRBV28
D: .
CDR3: CASRRGHTNEKLFF
DNA: TGTGCCAGCCGGCGGGGCCATACTAATGAAAAACTGTTTTTT

J: TRBJ2-7
size: .
V: TRBV5-4
D: TRBD2
CDR3: CASSLDPSGVYEQYF
DNA: TGTGCCAGCAGCTTGGATCCTAGCGGGGTCTACGAGCAGTACTTC

J: TRBJ2-7
size: .
V: TRBV18
D: TRBD2
CDR3: CASSPRLAGVDEQYF
DNA: TGTGCCAGCTCACCAAGGTTAGCGGGAGTAGACGAGCAGTACTTC

J: TRBJ2-3
size: .
V: TRBV7-2
D: TRBD2
CDR3: CASSLAFGGRGTDTQYF
DNA: TGTGCCAGCAGCTTAGCTTTCGGCGGGAGGGGCACAGATACGCAGTATTTT

J: TRBJ1-6
size: few
V: TRBV28
D: .
CDR3: CASSPGGGNNSPLHF
DNA: TGTGCCAGCAGTCCGGGCGGGGGGAATAATTCACCCCTCCACTTT

J: TRBJ2-7
size: .
V: TRBV5-1
D: TRBD2
CDR3: CASSTVAGKVDEQYF
DNA: TGCGCCAGCAGCACCGTAGCGGGAAAAGTCGACGAGCAGTACTTC

J: TRBJ2-2
size: .
V: TRBV6-1
D: .
CDR3: CASSVLAGSRTGELFF
DNA: TGTGCCAGCAGTGTTTTGGCGGGATCAAGGACTGGGGAGCTGTTTTTT

J: TRBJ1-2
size: few
V: TRBV14
D: .
CDR3: CASSQDLRYGYTF
DNA: TGTGCCAGCAGCCAAGATCTTCGGTATGGCTACACCTTC

J: TRBJ1-2
size: .
V: TRBV4-2
D: .
CDR3: CASSQASGRNYGYTF
DNA: TGTGCCAGCAGCCAAGCTTCCGGGAGAAACTATGGCTACACCTTC

J: TRBJ2-6
size: .
V: TRBV30
D: .
CDR3: CAWGFLRGSGANVLTF
DNA: TGTGCCTGGGGTTTCCTTAGGGGCTCTGGGGCCAACGTCCTGACTTTC

J: TRBJ1-2
size: .
V: TRBV28
D: .
CDR3: CASTPAHSNYGYTF
DNA: TGTGCCAGCACCCCCGCCCACAGTAACTATGGCTACACCTTC

J: TRBJ2-3
size: .
V: TRBV14
D: TRBD2
CDR3: CASSQETSGISTDTQYF
DNA: TGTGCCAGCAGCCAAGAGACTAGCGGGATTAGCACAGATACGCAGTATTTT

J: TRBJ1-1
size: .
V: TRBV6-6
D: TRBD1
CDR3: CASSYSKTGGGEAFF
DNA: TGTGCCAGCAGTTACTCGAAGACAGGGGGCGGTGAAGCTTTCTTT

J: TRBJ1-5
size: .
V: TRBV6-1
D: .
CDR3: CASSESGAYNQPQHF
DNA: TGTGCCAGCAGTGAATCAGGGGCCTACAATCAGCCCCAGCATTTT

J: TRBJ2-5
size: .
V: TRBV6-1
D: .
CDR3: CASSEVAGIKSQETQYF
DNA: TGTGCCAGCAGTGAAGTTGCAGGGATAAAGTCCCAAGAGACCCAGTACTTC

J: TRBJ1-5
size: .
V: TRBV9
D: .
CDR3: CASSPMGGNQPQHF
DNA: TGTGCCAGCAGTCCTATGGGGGGGAATCAGCCCCAGCATTTT

J: TRBJ2-2
size: .
V: TRBV15
D: TRBD1
CDR3: CATSRGGGQGLAGELFF
DNA: TGTGCCACCAGCAGAGGGGGTGGACAGGGTTTAGCCGGGGAGCTGTTTTTT

J: TRBJ1-4
size: .
V: TRBV7-2
D: .
CDR3: CASSWNQGNEKLFF
DNA: TGTGCCAGCAGCTGGAATCAGGGAAATGAAAAACTGTTTTTT